This T cell receptor (beta chain) was profiled in a study of human T cells and chemical hapten exposure. At the level of the study: Diphenylcyclopropenone was applied weekly to patients' scalps across the roughly 25-week study.

This clonotype turned up a few times. What it binds is not known. CDR1 and CDR2 from the germline V gene are MNHEY and SMNVEV (reference sequence). The CDR3 contains 12 residues. The germline V and J ends were trimmed by 8 bases and 7 bases, with 14 bases remaining between them. Library preparation tagged each individual cDNA molecule with a unique molecular identifier. TCRdb itself ran the RACE reads through MiXCR, one entry per CDR3 protein. This table has 80,000 or so distinct CDR3 sequences, about 10% appearing once. Stated time point: patch test 1, 2 weeks after DPC sensitization. Treatment here: therapeutic diphenylcyclopropenone sensitization with weekly scalp DPC. Total RNA was isolated from whole blood that had not been fractionated. Study-level results: TCRs whose frequency exceeded 1 in 1000 remained the same following DPC sensitization.

The chain has TRBV27 and TRBJ2-5; D is perhaps TRBD2 (5 bases). This TCR derives from a woman in her forties or fifties with alopecia areata. Some clones in this sample may be carry-over from other donors' samples. The sequencing here drew on whole blood, taken in connection with sensitization to the hapten diphenylcyclopropenone (DPC). The CDR3 loop is CASRAVLGTQYF. The CDR3, as DNA: TGTGCCAGCCGAGCGGTGCTAGGGACCCAGTACTTC.